These 2 T cell receptor beta chains share one sample of origin, sequenced in a study of blood T cell repertoires in COVID-19. This table comes from immunoSEQ multiplex PCR, and its TCRdb copy is limited to in-frame clones, with some not included. The sample contains 150,000 to 200,000 clones, 80% of which appear only once. Sequences were obtained from PBMCs or T cells enriched from blood (not recorded which). These receptor sequences come from a man aged 40-55 years who had recovered from COVID-19.

The V and J genes are TRBV6-5 and TRBJ1-1; D may be TRBD1 (6 bases). The CDR3 runs to 14 residues. CDR1 and CDR2 from the germline V gene are MNHEY and SVGAGI. The ends were cut back, 0 bases at V and 8 bases at J, with 13 bases in the middle. CDR3 region: CASSYSIGQYEAFF. CDR3 nucleotide sequence: TGTGCCAGCAGTTACTCGATTGGACAGTACGAAGCTTTCTTT.

V is TRBV18 and J is TRBJ1-2, with D possibly matching TRBD1 (6 bases). V was shortened by 3 bases and J by 0 bases, with 11 bases between the two germline ends. The length of the CDR3 is 15 residues. Germline V gene sequence: CDR1 KGHSH, CDR2 LQKENI. CDR3 sequence (DNA): TGTGCCAGCTCACCTCCCGGGACACCTAACTATGGCTACACCTTC. The encoded protein is CASSPPGTPNYGYTF.